This T cell receptor (beta chain) was recovered during a study of blood T cell repertoires in COVID-19. This study enrolled people aged roughly 18 to 89 from roughly 24 US geographic areas. Researchers sorted participants into cohorts using their self-reported clinical history. Recovered participants had two consecutive negative NP/OP PCR tests, healthcare professional clearance, or symptom resolution. The CDR3 loop spans 13 amino acids. Trimming left V 5 bases short and J 5 bases short, with 12 bases between. CDR1 and CDR2 from the germline V gene are MNHEY and SVGAGI. Assay used: immunoSEQ multiplex PCR; TCRdb lists only in-frame clones, some missing. The sample shows approximately 250,000 clones, approximately 84% of them seen only once.

The chain has TRBV6-5 and TRBJ2-5; D is undetermined. The sequence derives from a man in his forties who had recovered from COVID-19. Sequencing was done on a sample of PBMCs or T cells enriched from blood (not recorded which). The CDR3 sequence is CASSNPARETQYF. DNA for the CDR3: TGTGCCAGCAGTAACCCCGCCCGGGAGACCCAGTACTTC.